The 30 T cell receptor beta chains below were found in one sample sequenced in a study of cytomegalovirus exposure and HLA in healthy donors. TCRdb's table, derived via immunoSEQ multiplex PCR, lists solely in-frame clones and lacks some. The sample lists about 120,000 clones; about 88% were seen once. The sample consisted of PBMCs. All receptors come from a woman aged 18 to 35 in good health and CMV-seronegative.

Here the CDR3 DNA reads TGTGCCAGCAGTCGCCAGGGTTATACGCAGTATTTT. Translation gives CASSRQGYTQYF. The chain links TRBV7-9 to TRBJ2-3, with a weak D call TRBD1 (5 bases). Germline CDR1 is SEHNR and CDR2 is FQNEAQ (reference sequence). Trimming cost V 6 bases and J 7 bases, with 11 bases left between them. This CDR3 is 12 amino acids long. Full variable domain (remainder filled in from reference TRBV7-9 and TRBJ2-3): DTGVSQNPRHKITKRGQNVTFRCDPISEHNRLYWYRQTLGQGPEFLTYFQNEAQLEKSRLLSDRFSAERPKGSFSTLEIQRTEQGDSAMYLCASSRQGYTQYFGPGTRLTVL.

This chain connects TRBV18 to TRBJ2-7; TRBD2 matches 12 bases. The J segment lost 1 base and the V segment lost 5 bases, leaving 3 bases of the junction unmatched. Germline values: CDR1 KGHSH, CDR2 LQKENI. This CDR3 has 15 amino acids. CDR3 residues: CASSKLAGGSYEQYF. The CDR3 region has the DNA TGTGCCAGCTCAAAACTAGCGGGGGGATCCTACGAGCAGTACTTC.

V usage is TRBV6-4 and J usage is TRBJ1-1, with D unresolved. V lost 2 bases and J 0 bases, leaving 10 bases between the germline ends. The CDR3 covers 15 residues. CDR1 is MRHNA, CDR2 SNTAGT, per germline. In DNA, the CDR3 is TGTGCCAGCAGTGACCGGACGACTATGAACACTGAAGCTTTCTTT. Encoded protein: CASSDRTTMNTEAFF.

The genes are TRBV4-2 and TRBJ1-2; 9 bases line up with TRBD1. The germline CDR1 and CDR2 sequences are LGHNA and YNFKEQ. Unmatched junction bases numbered 5, after V lost 1 base and J lost 5 bases. The CDR3 is 15 amino acids. The CDR3 is CASSQGTGAGYGYTF. In nucleotides, the CDR3 is TGTGCCAGCAGCCAAGGGACAGGGGCCGGATATGGCTACACCTTC.

The rearrangement joins TRBV9 to TRBJ2-5, with TRBD2 as a possible D gene (6 bases). In germline, CDR1 is SGDLS, CDR2 YYNGEE. The CDR3 totals 15 residues. V was cut by 3 bases and J by 2 bases, with 14 bases left in between. CDR3 nucleotides: TGTGCCAGCAGCGCCGTAGCGGCCGTTCAAGAGACCCAGTACTTC. Its protein is CASSAVAAVQETQYF.

The CDR3: CASSPERPRYTDTQYF. In DNA, the CDR3 is TGTGCCAGCAGCCCGGAACGTCCCAGGTACACAGATACGCAGTATTTT. This rearrangement joins TRBV5-5 to TRBJ2-3; D remains ambiguous. The CDR3 sequence is 16 residues long. V shed 4 bases and J shed 2 bases, with 17 bases lying between them. CDR1 and CDR2 from the germline V gene are SGHKS and YYEKEE (reference sequence).

The chain employs TRBV5-1 and TRBJ1-1; D call uncertain. Per the germline V gene, CDR1 is SGHRS and CDR2 is YFSETQ. The CDR3 loop spans 15 amino acids. V was trimmed by 0 bases and J by 0 bases, leaving 9 bases between them. CDR3 amino acids: CASSLASFVNTEAFF. In DNA, the CDR3 is TGCGCCAGCAGCTTGGCTTCCTTTGTGAACACTGAAGCTTTCTTT.

The rearrangement links TRBV6-5 to TRBJ1-2; D ambiguous. The V end lost 8 bases, the J end lost 3 bases, and 16 bases lay between the germline ends. The CDR3 has 14 residues. The germline V gene encodes CDR1 MNHEY and CDR2 SVGAGI. The CDR3 DNA reads TGTGCCAGCTGTTCTCCGGGGAGGGACTATGGCTACACCTTC. Translated: CASCSPGRDYGYTF.

A single count supports this clone. V gene TRBV9 combines with J gene TRBJ2-6; unclear D gene. The CDR3 is 15 residues long. V lost 0 bases, J lost 1 base, and 5 bases lay in between. Germline lookup yields CDR1 SGDLS and CDR2 YYNGEE. Written as DNA, the CDR3 is TGTGCCAGCAGCGTAGGGCCTTCTGGGGCCAACGTCCTGACTTTC. The encoded protein is CASSVGPSGANVLTF.

The sample holds one count of this clone. The chain carries TRBV7-9 and TRBJ1-1; D may be TRBD1 (5 bases). The CDR3 has 15 amino acids. The germline V gene encodes CDR1 SEHNR and CDR2 FQNEAQ (reference sequence). V was cut by 4 bases and J by 4 bases, with 16 bases left in between. The CDR3 coding sequence is TGTGCCAGCAGCTATCCGGTGGGCGGGGCCACTGAAGCTTTCTTT. Residues: CASSYPVGGATEAFF.

This chain uses TRBV7-9 with TRBJ1-5; 7 positions match TRBD1. The CDR3 loop spans 14 amino acids. CDR1 and CDR2 (germline): SEHNR, FQNEAQ (reference sequence). J was trimmed by 6 bases and V by 5 bases; bases with no gene match: 7. CDR3 in amino acids: CASSPEGARQPQHF. As DNA, the CDR3 is TGTGCCAGCAGCCCCGAGGGGGCGCGTCAGCCCCAGCATTTT.

J is TRBJ1-4 and V is TRBV25-1; unclear D gene. The CDR3 is 17 amino acids. Germline CDR1 MGHDK, CDR2 SYGVNS. Trimming stripped 4 bases from V and 1 base from J, with 16 bases between. This chain's CDR3 is CASSGERPRRTNEKLFF. The CDR3 nucleotides read TGTGCCAGCAGTGGTGAGAGACCGAGGAGAACTAATGAAAAACTGTTTTTT.

This chain connects TRBV6-5 to TRBJ1-1; no reliable D call. Germline V gene lookup returns CDR1 MNHEY and CDR2 SVGAGI. The CDR3 spans 13 residues. V was shortened by 0 bases and J by 7 bases, with 9 bases between the two germline ends. The CDR3 region has the DNA TGTGCCAGCAGTTACTCAGGAGGGAGTGAAGCTTTCTTT. This encodes CASSYSGGSEAFF.

The chain combines TRBV6-6 with TRBJ2-2; weak D call: TRBD2 (5 bases). V was trimmed by 7 bases and J by 6 bases, leaving 15 bases between them. Germline CDR1 and CDR2: MNHNY and SVGAGI (reference sequence). The CDR3 is 14 residues long. CDR3 sequence reads: CASTKDGVAGELFF. For the CDR3, the DNA is TGTGCCAGCACAAAAGACGGGGTCGCCGGGGAGCTGTTTTTT.

This sequence joins TRBV27 and TRBJ2-7; the D gene is possibly TRBD1 (6 bases). Germline values: CDR1 MNHEY, CDR2 SMNVEV (reference sequence). CDR3 length equals 14 residues. V lost 5 bases, J lost 0 bases, and 11 bases lay in between. The DNA for the CDR3 is TGTGCCAGCAGTCGACAGGCCCTCTCCTACGAGCAGTACTTC. Encoded protein: CASSRQALSYEQYF.

The chain combines TRBV5-4 with TRBJ1-1; D ambiguous. This CDR3 contains 17 residues. The V end lost 0 bases, the J end lost 0 bases, and 15 bases lay between the germline ends. Germline CDR1 is SGHNT and CDR2 is YYREEE (reference sequence). The CDR3 is CASSLESGRRMNTEAFF. CDR3 coding DNA: TGTGCCAGCAGCTTGGAAAGTGGACGGAGGATGAACACTGAAGCTTTCTTT. The full variable domain, with the rest looked up from reference TRBV5-4 and TRBJ1-1, is ETGVTQSPTHLIKTRGQQVTLRCSSQSGHNTVSWYQQALGQGPQFIFQYYREEENGRGNFPPRFSGLQFPNYSSELNVNALELDDSALYLCASSLESGRRMNTEAFFGQGTRLTVV.

This clone was seen just once. V gene TRBV7-3 combines with J gene TRBJ2-2; 8 bases are shared with TRBD1. The germline CDR1 and CDR2 sequences are SGHTA and FQGTGA. V lost 5 bases and J lost 4; bases outside the gene matches: 6. The CDR3 contains 15 residues. The CDR3 nucleotides are TGTGCCAGCAGCCCCTATGGGACAGGCACCGGGGAGCTGTTTTTT. It codes for CASSPYGTGTGELFF.

The rearrangement uses TRBV19 and TRBJ1-6; 7 positions match TRBD1. Germline V gives CDR1 LNHDA, CDR2 SQIVND (reference sequence). The CDR3 runs to 18 residues. With V trimmed by 0 bases and J by 7 bases, 12 bases remained unmatched. The CDR3: CASSIDRMGQSINSPLHF. The CDR3 DNA follows: TGTGCCAGTAGTATAGATCGAATGGGACAGTCTATCAATTCACCCCTCCACTTT. Combining the CDR3 with reference TRBV19 and TRBJ1-6 gives the whole variable domain DGGITQSPKYLFRKEGQNVTLSCEQNLNHDAMYWYRQDPGQGLRLIYYSQIVNDFQKGDIAEGYSVSREKKESFPLTVTSAQKNPTAFYLCASSIDRMGQSINSPLHFGNGTRLTVT.

This chain joins TRBV18 and TRBJ2-3; the D is unclear. The CDR3 has 15 residues. V shed 3 bases and J shed 3 bases, with 13 bases lying between them. From germline, CDR1 is KGHSH and CDR2 LQKENI. In DNA, the CDR3 is TGTGCCAGCTCACCGGTACTCTTGACAACAGATACGCAGTATTTT. Translated, it gives CASSPVLLTTDTQYF.

The chain recombines TRBV28 with TRBJ2-6; maybe TRBD1 (6 bases). V lost 6 bases and J lost 2, with 8 bases in between. The germline V gene encodes CDR1 MDHEN and CDR2 SYDVKM. The CDR3 contains 14 residues. CDR3 in DNA: TGTGCCAGCAGGCACAGGGCTGGGGCCAACGTCCTGACTTTC. Translation: CASRHRAGANVLTF.

The gene calls are TRBV6-5 and TRBJ2-3; D unresolved. Per the germline V gene, CDR1 is MNHEY and CDR2 is SVGAGI. Trimming took 8 bases from V and 5 from J, leaving 17 bases between them. The CDR3 runs to 14 residues. Written as DNA, the CDR3 is TGTGCCAGCTCTCTAGAAGGCGAGTTAGATACGCAGTATTTT. It yields the protein CASSLEGELDTQYF.

This sequence joins TRBV5-1 and TRBJ1-4; 7 nucleotides line up with TRBD1. CDR1 and CDR2 (germline): SGHRS, YFSETQ. CDR3 length equals 19 residues. V was clipped by 0 bases and J by 5 bases; unmatched bases: 16. CDR3 in amino acids: CASSLEWPPQGNSNEKLFF. CDR3 coding DNA: TGCGCCAGCAGCTTGGAGTGGCCACCACAGGGGAACTCGAATGAAAAACTGTTTTTT.

The gene calls are TRBV6-1 and TRBJ2-5; 9 nucleotides align to TRBD2. The trim removed 2 bases at V and 7 bases at J, leaving 8 bases unmatched. Germline-derived CDR1 and CDR2 are MNHNS and SASEGT. The CDR3 length is 15 residues. The DNA for the CDR3 is TGTGCCAGCAGTGAACTAGCGGGGCTAATGGGGACCCAGTACTTC. Translation: CASSELAGLMGTQYF.

This chain links TRBV9 with TRBJ2-7, with D hard to call. There are 14 residues in the CDR3. Germline-derived CDR1 and CDR2 are SGDLS and YYNGEE. The V and J ends lost 0 bases and 9 bases respectively, with 16 bases between them. CDR3 in amino acids: CASSVDALSPVQYF. The CDR3 DNA follows: TGTGCCAGCAGCGTAGACGCCCTATCCCCCGTGCAGTACTTC. The full variable domain, in which reference TRBV9 and TRBJ2-7 provide the parts outside the CDR3, is DSGVTQTPKHLITATGQRVTLRCSPRSGDLSVYWYQQSLDQGLQFLIQYYNGEERAKGNILERFSAQQFPDLHSELNLSSLELGDSALYFCASSVDALSPVQYFGPGTRLTVT.

The chain couples TRBV5-1 to TRBJ1-1; tentatively, D is TRBD1 (5 bases). CDR1 is SGHRS, CDR2 YFSETQ, per germline. V lost 4 bases, J lost 5 bases, and 15 bases lay in between. CDR3 length: 14 residues. This CDR3 is CASSRGRGRTEAFF. The CDR3 nucleotides read TGCGCCAGCAGCAGGGGACGGGGGAGGACTGAAGCTTTCTTT.

The chain carries TRBV7-2 and TRBJ1-4, with D maybe TRBD1 (6 bases). V was cut by 5 bases and J by 4 bases, with 14 bases left in between. Germline V gives CDR1 SGHTA, CDR2 FQGNSA. This CDR3 spans 15 amino acids. The CDR3: CASSLGQLLNEKLFF. The CDR3 region has the DNA TGTGCCAGCAGCCTAGGACAGCTCCTTAATGAAAAACTGTTTTTT.

The chain is built from TRBV30 and TRBJ2-7, with a possible D match to TRBD2 (5 bases). Trimming took 0 bases from V and 1 from J, leaving 22 bases between them. The germline V gene encodes CDR1 GTSNPN and CDR2 SVGIG (reference sequence). The CDR3 extends over 18 amino acids. In DNA, the CDR3 is TGTGCCTGGAGTGTACGAAGGGCTCGGGATCCGCCATCCTACGAGCAGTACTTC. Translating it yields CAWSVRRARDPPSYEQYF. The full variable domain, its missing parts supplied by reference TRBV30 and TRBJ2-7, is SQTIHQWPATLVQPVGSPLSLECTVEGTSNPNLYWYRQAAGRGLQLLFYSVGIGQISSEVPQNLSASRPQDRQFILSSKKLLLSDSGFYLCAWSVRRARDPPSYEQYFGPGTRLTVT.

The chain links TRBV5-1 to TRBJ2-5, with 7 bases identical to TRBD1. V trimming: 4 bases; J trimming: 2 bases; junction bases outside the gene matches: 8. CDR1 is SGHRS and CDR2 is YFSETQ in the germline V gene. The CDR3 covers 15 residues. The CDR3 sequence is CASSGQGQPQETQYF. CDR3 DNA: TGCGCCAGCAGCGGGCAGGGACAGCCACAAGAGACCCAGTACTTC.

The chain couples TRBV5-1 to TRBJ1-2, with TRBD1 matching 7 bases. The CDR3 runs to 15 residues. V shed 0 bases and J 5 bases; nucleotides not matched to a gene: 7. Looked up from germline, CDR1 is SGHRS and CDR2 is YFSETQ. The CDR3 reads CASSLGGTADYGYTF. Written as DNA, the CDR3 is TGCGCCAGCAGCTTGGGTGGGACAGCAGATTATGGCTACACCTTC. The whole variable domain, remainder taken from reference TRBV5-1 and TRBJ1-2, is KAGVTQTPRYLIKTRGQQVTLSCSPISGHRSVSWYQQTPGQGLQFLFEYFSETQRNKGNFPGRFSGRQFSNSRSEMNVSTLELGDSALYLCASSLGGTADYGYTFGSGTRLTVV.

This clone was detected once. V and J are TRBV6-1 and TRBJ2-7; 7 nucleotides align to TRBD1. The germline CDR1 and CDR2 sequences are MNHNS and SASEGT. Losses at the gene ends were 8 bases for V and 0 bases for J; bases not matched to a gene: 7. The CDR3 loop spans 14 amino acids. CDR3 residues: CASRGQFLSYEQYF. For the CDR3, the DNA is TGTGCCAGCCGGGGACAGTTTCTCTCCTACGAGCAGTACTTC.